This T cell receptor (beta chain) came from a study of blood T cell repertoires in COVID-19. The wider study: Both acute and convalescent COVID-19 samples were obtained from the United States, Italy and Spain. T cells, B-cell-depleted T cells, or PBMCs provided the cDNA or gDNA that served as material.

Unmatched junction bases numbered 4, after V lost 6 bases and J lost 0 bases. Germline CDR1 is ENHRY and CDR2 is SYGVKD. This CDR3 is 15 amino acids long. TCRdb keeps only in-frame clones here, not all; method: immunoSEQ multiplex PCR. The sample has 250,000 to 350,000 clones, 88% seen once. Sequenced: peripheral blood. The source is a man aged 18-30 years with active or convalescent COVID-19. The chain carries TRBV10-3 and TRBJ1-3; TRBD1 agrees at 8 bases. In DNA form, the CDR3 reads TGTGCCATCAGCCCCACAGGGGGCTCTGGAAACACCATATATTTT. Protein: CAISPTGGSGNTIYF.